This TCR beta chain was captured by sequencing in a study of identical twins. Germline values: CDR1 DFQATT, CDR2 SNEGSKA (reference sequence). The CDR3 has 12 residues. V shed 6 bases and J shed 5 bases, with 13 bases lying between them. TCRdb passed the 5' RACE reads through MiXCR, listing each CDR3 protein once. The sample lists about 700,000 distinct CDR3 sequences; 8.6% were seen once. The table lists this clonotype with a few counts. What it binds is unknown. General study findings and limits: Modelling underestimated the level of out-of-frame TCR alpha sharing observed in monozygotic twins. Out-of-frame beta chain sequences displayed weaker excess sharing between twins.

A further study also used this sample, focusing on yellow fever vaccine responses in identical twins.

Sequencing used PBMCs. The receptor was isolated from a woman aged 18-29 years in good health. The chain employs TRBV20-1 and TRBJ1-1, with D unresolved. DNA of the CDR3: TGCAGTGCGACACAGAGATTTACTGAAGCTTTCTTT. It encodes CSATQRFTEAFF.